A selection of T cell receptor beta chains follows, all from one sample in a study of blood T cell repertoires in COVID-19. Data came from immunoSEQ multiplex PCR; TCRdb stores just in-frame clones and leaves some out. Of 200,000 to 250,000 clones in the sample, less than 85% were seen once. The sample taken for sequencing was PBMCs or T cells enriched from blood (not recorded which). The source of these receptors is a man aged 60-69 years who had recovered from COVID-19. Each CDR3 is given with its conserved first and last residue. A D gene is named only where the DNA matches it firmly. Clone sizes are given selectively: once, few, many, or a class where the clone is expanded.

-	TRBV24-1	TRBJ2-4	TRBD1	CATIDRGLVLAKNIQYF	TGTGCCACCATCGACAGGGGGCTGGTTCTGGCCAAAAACATTCAGTACTTC
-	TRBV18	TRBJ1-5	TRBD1	CASSPQLVLGQGYSNQPQHF	TGTGCCAGCTCACCACAACTCGTACTGGGACAGGGATATAGCAATCAGCCCCAGCATTTT
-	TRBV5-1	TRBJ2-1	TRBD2	CASSLPSGGYNEQFF	TGCGCCAGCAGTTTACCTAGCGGGGGTTACAATGAGCAGTTCTTC
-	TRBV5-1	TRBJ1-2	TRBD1	CASTIQGGANYGYTF	TGCGCCAGCACAATTCAGGGGGGAGCTAACTATGGCTACACCTTC
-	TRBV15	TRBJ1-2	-	CATSRQQGANYGYTF	TGTGCCACCAGCAGGCAACAGGGAGCTAACTATGGCTACACCTTC
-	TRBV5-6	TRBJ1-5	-	CASSTRRTNQPQHF	TGTGCCAGCAGCACCAGACGGACAAATCAGCCCCAGCATTTT
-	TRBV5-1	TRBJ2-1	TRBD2	CASSLTSGGRNEQFF	TGCGCCAGCAGCTTAACTAGCGGGGGCCGCAATGAGCAGTTCTTC
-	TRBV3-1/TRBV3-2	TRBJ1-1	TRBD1	CASSQAGTGGFLNTEAFF	TGTGCCAGCAGCCAAGCGGGGACAGGGGGCTTTCTGAACACTGAAGCTTTCTTT
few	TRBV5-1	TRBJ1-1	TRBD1	CASSFQGAGWDTEAFF	TGCGCCAGCAGCTTTCAGGGGGCGGGGTGGGACACTGAAGCTTTCTTT
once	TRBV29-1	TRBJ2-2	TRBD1	CSGGQGDTGELFF	TGCAGCGGGGGACAGGGGGACACCGGGGAGCTGTTTTTT
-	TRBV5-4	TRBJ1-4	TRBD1	CASSGQGYGDEKLFF	TGTGCCAGCAGCGGACAGGGTTATGGGGATGAAAAACTGTTTTTT
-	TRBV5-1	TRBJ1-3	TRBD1	CASSRDRVSSGNTIYF	TGCGCCAGCAGCAGGGACAGGGTTAGCTCTGGAAACACCATATATTTT
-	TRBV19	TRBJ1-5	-	CASSDTLNQPQHF	TGTGCCAGTAGTGACACCCTCAATCAGCCCCAGCATTTT
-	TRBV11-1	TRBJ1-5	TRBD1	CASSLAPGTVHQPQHF	TGTGCCAGCAGCTTAGCCCCCGGGACAGTGCATCAGCCCCAGCATTTT
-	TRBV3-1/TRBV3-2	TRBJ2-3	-	CASSQGGSTDTQYF	TGTGCCAGCAGCCAGGGGGGTAGCACAGATACGCAGTATTTT
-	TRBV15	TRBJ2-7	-	CATSRSGVNEQYF	TGTGCCACCAGCCGGTCGGGGGTCAACGAGCAGTACTTC
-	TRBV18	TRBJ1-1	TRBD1	CASSHDRVVNTEAFF	TGTGCCAGCTCACACGACAGGGTTGTGAACACTGAAGCTTTCTTT
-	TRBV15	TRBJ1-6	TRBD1	CATRLPGQADNSPLHF	TGTGCCACCAGATTACCAGGACAGGCGGATAATTCACCCCTCCACTTT
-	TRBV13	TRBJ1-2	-	CASSGTGRGYGYTF	TGTGCCAGCAGCGGAACAGGGAGGGGTTATGGCTACACCTTC
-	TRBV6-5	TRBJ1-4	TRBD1	CASRLGTESEKLFF	TGTGCCAGCAGGCTCGGGACAGAATCCGAAAAACTGTTTTTT
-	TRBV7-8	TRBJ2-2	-	CASSLEQGGTGELFF	TGTGCCAGCAGCTTAGAGCAGGGGGGAACCGGGGAGCTGTTTTTT
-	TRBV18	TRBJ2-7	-	CASSPPPETGEQYF	TGTGCCAGCTCACCACCCCCAGAGACGGGGGAGCAGTACTTC
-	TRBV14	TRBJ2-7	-	CASSQDDRSYEQYF	TGTGCCAGCAGCCAAGACGACAGATCCTACGAGCAGTACTTC
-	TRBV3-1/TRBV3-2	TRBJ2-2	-	CASSQSLLTTFHGELFF	TGTGCCAGCAGCCAAAGTTTGTTGACTACCTTCCACGGGGAGCTGTTTTTT
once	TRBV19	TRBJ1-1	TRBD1	CASSVGGTGRNTEAFF	TGTGCCAGTAGTGTGGGTGGGACAGGGCGCAACACTGAAGCTTTCTTT
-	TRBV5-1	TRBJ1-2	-	CASSLDGGGAGYGYTF	TGCGCCAGCAGCTTAGATGGTGGGGGCGCAGGCTATGGCTACACCTTC
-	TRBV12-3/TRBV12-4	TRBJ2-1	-	CASSYRDEQFF	TGTGCCAGCAGTTACAGGGATGAGCAGTTCTTC
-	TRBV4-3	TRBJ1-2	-	CASSQDMGSNYGYTF	TGCGCCAGCAGCCAAGATATGGGCAGCAACTATGGCTACACCTTC
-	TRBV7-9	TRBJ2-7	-	CASSLGPYSVGTYEQYF	TGTGCCAGCAGCTTAGGTCCTTACAGTGTTGGAACCTACGAGCAGTACTTC
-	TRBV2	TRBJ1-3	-	CASRIGSGNTIYF	TGTGCCAGCAGGATCGGCTCTGGAAACACCATATATTTT
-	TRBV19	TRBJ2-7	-	CASRPPDSVYEQYF	TGTGCCAGTAGGCCCCCCGACAGCGTCTACGAGCAGTACTTC
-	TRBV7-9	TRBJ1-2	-	CASSPQGALRNYGYTF	TGTGCCAGCAGCCCGCAAGGGGCCCTTCGAAACTATGGCTACACCTTC
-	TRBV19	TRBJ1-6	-	CASSNRVSYNSPLHF	TGTGCCAGTAGTAACCGGGTCTCCTATAATTCACCCCTCCACTTT
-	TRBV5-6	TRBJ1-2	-	CASSSPSRMNYGYTF	TGTGCCAGCAGCTCACCGTCGCGGATGAACTATGGCTACACCTTC
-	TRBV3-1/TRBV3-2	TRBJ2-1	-	CASSQRSYNEQFF	TGTGCCAGCAGCCAACGGTCCTACAATGAGCAGTTCTTC
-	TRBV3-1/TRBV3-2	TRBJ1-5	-	CASSLGRTGSNQPQHF	TGTGCCAGCAGCCTTGGGCGAACAGGGAGCAATCAGCCCCAGCATTTT
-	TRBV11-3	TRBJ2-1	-	CASSLVAGILLYNEQFF	TGTGCCAGCAGCTTAGTGGCGGGGATTTTACTCTACAATGAGCAGTTCTTC
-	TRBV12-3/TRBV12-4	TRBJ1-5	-	CASSLGHLDPQHF	TGTGCCAGCAGTTTAGGGCACCTAGATCCCCAGCATTTT
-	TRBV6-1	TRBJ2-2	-	CASSEALGNTGELFF	TGTGCCAGCAGTGAAGCGCTCGGGAACACCGGGGAGCTGTTTTTT
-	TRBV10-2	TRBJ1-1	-	CASINGQREAFF	TGCGCCAGCATCAACGGACAGCGGGAAGCTTTCTTT
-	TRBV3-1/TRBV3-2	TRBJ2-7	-	CASSPPRGYEQYF	TGTGCCAGCAGCCCCCCCAGGGGTTACGAGCAGTACTTC
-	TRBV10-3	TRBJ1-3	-	CAIRPDNSGNTIYF	TGTGCCATCAGACCGGACAACTCTGGAAACACCATATATTTT
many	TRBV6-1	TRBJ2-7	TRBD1	CASSEWGQGVTYEQYF	TGTGCCAGCAGTGAATGGGGACAGGGGGTGACCTACGAGCAGTACTTC
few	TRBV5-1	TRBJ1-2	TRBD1	CASSSGQSYGYTF	TGCGCCAGCAGCTCGGGACAGAGCTATGGCTACACCTTC
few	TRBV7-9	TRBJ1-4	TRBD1	CASSAGTGGEKLFF	TGTGCCAGCAGTGCCGGGACAGGGGGTGAAAAACTGTTTTTT
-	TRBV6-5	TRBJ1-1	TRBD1	CASSYTGTVGTEAFF	TGTGCCAGCAGTTACACCGGGACAGTGGGCACTGAAGCTTTCTTT
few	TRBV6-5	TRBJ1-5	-	CASSYRRSNQPQHF	TGTGCCAGCAGTTACAGGAGGAGCAATCAGCCCCAGCATTTT
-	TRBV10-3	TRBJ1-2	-	CAISGDRDTYGYTF	TGTGCCATCAGTGGGGACCGGGACACCTATGGCTACACCTTC
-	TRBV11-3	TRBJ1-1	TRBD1	CASSPRQGWTEAFF	TGTGCCAGCAGCCCCCGACAGGGATGGACTGAAGCTTTCTTT
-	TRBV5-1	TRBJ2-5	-	CASSLAEVQETQYF	TGCGCCAGCAGCTTGGCTGAGGTCCAAGAGACCCAGTACTTC
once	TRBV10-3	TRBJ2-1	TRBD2	CAISESWTSGGDEQFF	TGTGCCATCAGTGAGTCGTGGACTAGCGGGGGCGATGAGCAGTTCTTC
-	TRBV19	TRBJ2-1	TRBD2	CASSPLYGTSFGRQFF	TGTGCCAGTAGTCCACTTTATGGGACTAGCTTTGGCCGGCAGTTCTTC
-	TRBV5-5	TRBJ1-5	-	CASSLTAGPYSNQPQHF	TGTGCCAGCAGCTTGACGGCAGGTCCCTATAGCAATCAGCCCCAGCATTTT
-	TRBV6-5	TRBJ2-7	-	CASSYSRELHEQYF	TGTGCCAGCAGTTACTCAAGGGAGTTGCACGAGCAGTACTTC
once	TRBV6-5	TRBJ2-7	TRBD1	CASSTNRDRAYEQYF	TGTGCCAGCAGTACGAACCGGGACAGGGCCTACGAGCAGTACTTC
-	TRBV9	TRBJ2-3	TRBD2	CASSGGPGGEYDTQYF	TGTGCCAGCAGCGGGGGGCCGGGGGGGGAGTATGATACGCAGTATTTT
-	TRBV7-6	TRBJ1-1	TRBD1	CASSLGVGGNTEAFF	TGTGCCAGCAGCTTAGGTGTAGGGGGCAACACTGAAGCTTTCTTT